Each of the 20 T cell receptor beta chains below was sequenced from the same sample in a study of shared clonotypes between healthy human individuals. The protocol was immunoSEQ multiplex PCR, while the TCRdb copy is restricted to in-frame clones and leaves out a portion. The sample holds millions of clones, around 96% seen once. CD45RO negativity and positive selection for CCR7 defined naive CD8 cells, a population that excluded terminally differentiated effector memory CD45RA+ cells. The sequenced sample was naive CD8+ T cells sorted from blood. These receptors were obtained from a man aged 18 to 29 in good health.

This CDR3 is CSVSDQGSYEQYF. CDR3 sequence (DNA): TGCAGCGTATCAGATCAGGGCTCCTACGAGCAGTACTTC. The genes are TRBV29-1 and TRBJ2-7; TRBD1 might be the D (5 bases). This CDR3 region has 13 residues. Germline V gives CDR1 SQVTM, CDR2 ANQGSEA. Trimming removed 6 bases from V and 0 bases from J, with 12 bases in between.

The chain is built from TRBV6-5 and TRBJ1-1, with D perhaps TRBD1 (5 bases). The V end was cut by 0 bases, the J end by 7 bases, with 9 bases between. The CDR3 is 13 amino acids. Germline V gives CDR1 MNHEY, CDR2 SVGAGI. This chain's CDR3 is CASSYSSQGEAFF. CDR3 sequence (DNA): TGTGCCAGCAGTTACTCATCCCAGGGTGAAGCTTTCTTT.

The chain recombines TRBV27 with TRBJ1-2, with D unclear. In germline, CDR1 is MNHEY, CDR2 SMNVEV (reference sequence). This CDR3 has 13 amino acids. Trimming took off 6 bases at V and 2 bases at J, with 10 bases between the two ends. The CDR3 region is CASRGSGNYGYTF. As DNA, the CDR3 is TGTGCCAGCAGAGGCTCCGGGAACTATGGCTACACCTTC.

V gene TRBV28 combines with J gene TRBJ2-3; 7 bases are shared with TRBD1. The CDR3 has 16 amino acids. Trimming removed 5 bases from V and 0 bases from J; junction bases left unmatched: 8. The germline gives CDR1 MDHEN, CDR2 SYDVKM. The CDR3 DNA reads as TGTGCCAGCAGTCTGCGACAGGGTCTTAGCACAGATACGCAGTATTTT. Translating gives CASSLRQGLSTDTQYF.

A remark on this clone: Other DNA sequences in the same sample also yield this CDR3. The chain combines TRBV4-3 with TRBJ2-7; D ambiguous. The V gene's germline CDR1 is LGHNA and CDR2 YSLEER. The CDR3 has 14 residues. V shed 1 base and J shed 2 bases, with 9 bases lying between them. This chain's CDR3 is CASSQGGQTYEQYF. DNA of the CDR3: TGCGCCAGCAGCCAAGGTGGCCAAACCTACGAGCAGTACTTC.

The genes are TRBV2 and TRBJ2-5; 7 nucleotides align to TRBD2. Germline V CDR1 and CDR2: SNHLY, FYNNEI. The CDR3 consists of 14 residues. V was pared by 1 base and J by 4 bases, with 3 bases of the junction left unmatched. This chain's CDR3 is CASSEVASGETQYF. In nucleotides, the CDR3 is TGTGCCAGCAGTGAAGTGGCTAGCGGAGAGACCCAGTACTTC.

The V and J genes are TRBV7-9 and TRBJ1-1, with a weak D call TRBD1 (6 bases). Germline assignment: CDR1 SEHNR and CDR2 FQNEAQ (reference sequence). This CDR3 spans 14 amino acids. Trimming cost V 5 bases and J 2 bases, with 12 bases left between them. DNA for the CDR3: TGTGCCAGCAGCCTAGGGACACCCAACACTGAAGCTTTCTTT. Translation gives CASSLGTPNTEAFF.

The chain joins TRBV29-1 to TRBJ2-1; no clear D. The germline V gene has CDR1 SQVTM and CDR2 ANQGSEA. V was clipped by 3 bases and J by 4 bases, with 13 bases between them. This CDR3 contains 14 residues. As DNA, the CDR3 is TGCAGCGTTGACAGGACCCTATCTTACAATGAGCAGTTCTTC. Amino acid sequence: CSVDRTLSYNEQFF.

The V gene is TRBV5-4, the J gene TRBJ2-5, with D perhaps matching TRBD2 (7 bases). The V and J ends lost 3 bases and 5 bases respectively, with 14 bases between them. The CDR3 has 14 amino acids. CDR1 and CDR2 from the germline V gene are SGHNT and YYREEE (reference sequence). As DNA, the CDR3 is TGTGCCAGCAGCTCCCTCGGGGGGCCTGAGACCCAGTACTTC. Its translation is CASSSLGGPETQYF.

CDR3 in amino acids: CASSFFGSGELFF. CDR3 bases: TGTGCCAGCAGCTTCTTTGGATCCGGGGAGCTGTTTTTT. The rearrangement joins TRBV5-6 to TRBJ2-2, with D unclear. This CDR3 is built from 13 residues. CDR1 is SGHDT, CDR2 YYEEEE, per germline. Trimming removed 2 bases at V and 6 bases at J, with 8 bases between. Complete variable domain (other parts from reference TRBV5-6 and TRBJ2-2): DAGVTQSPTHLIKTRGQQVTLRCSPKSGHDTVSWYQQALGQGPQFIFQYYEEEERQRGNFPDRFSGHQFPNYSSELNVNALLLGDSALYLCASSFFGSGELFFGEGSRLTVL.

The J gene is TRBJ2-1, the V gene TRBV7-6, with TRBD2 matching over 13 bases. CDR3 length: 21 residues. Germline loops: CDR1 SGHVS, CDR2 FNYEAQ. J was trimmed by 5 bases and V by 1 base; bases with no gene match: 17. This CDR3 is CASSLDFGPRLAGGMDNEQFF. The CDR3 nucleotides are TGTGCCAGCAGCTTAGATTTCGGCCCTAGACTAGCGGGAGGAATGGACAATGAGCAGTTCTTC. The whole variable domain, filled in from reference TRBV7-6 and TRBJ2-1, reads GAGVSQSPRYKVTKRGQDVALRCDPISGHVSLYWYRQALGQGPEFLTYFNYEAQQDKSGLPNDRFSAERPEGSISTLTIQRTEQRDSAMYRCASSLDFGPRLAGGMDNEQFFGPGTRLTVL.

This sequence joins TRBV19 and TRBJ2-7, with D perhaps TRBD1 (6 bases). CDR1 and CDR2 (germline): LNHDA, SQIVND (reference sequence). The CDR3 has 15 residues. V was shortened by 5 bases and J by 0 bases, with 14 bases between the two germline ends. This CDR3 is CASSLQDSLSYEQYF. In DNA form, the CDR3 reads TGTGCCAGTAGTCTTCAGGACAGTCTCTCCTACGAGCAGTACTTC.

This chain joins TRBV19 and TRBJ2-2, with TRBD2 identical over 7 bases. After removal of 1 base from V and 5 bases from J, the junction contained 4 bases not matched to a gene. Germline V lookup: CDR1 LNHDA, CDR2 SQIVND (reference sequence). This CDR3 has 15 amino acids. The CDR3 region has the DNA TGTGCCAGTAGTATAGCGGGAGGAGAAACCGGGGAGCTGTTTTTT. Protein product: CASSIAGGETGELFF.

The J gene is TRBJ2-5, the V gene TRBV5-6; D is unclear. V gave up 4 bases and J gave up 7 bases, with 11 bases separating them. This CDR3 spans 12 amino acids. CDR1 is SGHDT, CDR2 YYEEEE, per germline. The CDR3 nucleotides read TGTGCCAGCAGCCCGATTCTGGGGACCCAGTACTTC. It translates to CASSPILGTQYF.

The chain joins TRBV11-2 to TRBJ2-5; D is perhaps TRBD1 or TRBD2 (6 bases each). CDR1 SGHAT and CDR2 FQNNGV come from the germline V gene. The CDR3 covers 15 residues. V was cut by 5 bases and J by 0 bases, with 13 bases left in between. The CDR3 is CASSPRDMYQETQYF. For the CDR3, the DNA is TGTGCCAGCAGCCCGCGGGACATGTACCAAGAGACCCAGTACTTC.

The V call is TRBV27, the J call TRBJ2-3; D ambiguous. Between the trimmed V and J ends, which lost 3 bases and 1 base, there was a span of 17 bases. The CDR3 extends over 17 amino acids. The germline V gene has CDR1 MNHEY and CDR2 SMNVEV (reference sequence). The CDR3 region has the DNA TGTGCCAGCAGTTTTAGGAGTGTTCGCCACGGCACAGATACGCAGTATTTT. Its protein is CASSFRSVRHGTDTQYF.

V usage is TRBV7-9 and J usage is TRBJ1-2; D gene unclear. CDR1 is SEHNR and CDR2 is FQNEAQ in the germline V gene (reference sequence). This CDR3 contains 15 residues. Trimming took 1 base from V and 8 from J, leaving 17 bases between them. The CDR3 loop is CASSLEGPRLGGYTF. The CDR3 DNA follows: TGTGCCAGCAGCTTAGAAGGCCCCCGCCTAGGCGGCTACACCTTC.

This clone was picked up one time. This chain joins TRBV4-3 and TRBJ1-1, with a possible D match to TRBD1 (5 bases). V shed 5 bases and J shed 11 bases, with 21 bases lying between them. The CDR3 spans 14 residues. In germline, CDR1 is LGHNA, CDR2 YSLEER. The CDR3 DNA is TGCGCCAGCAGCGAATTAAGGGACCCCCGCTGGGCTTTCTTT. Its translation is CASSELRDPRWAFF.

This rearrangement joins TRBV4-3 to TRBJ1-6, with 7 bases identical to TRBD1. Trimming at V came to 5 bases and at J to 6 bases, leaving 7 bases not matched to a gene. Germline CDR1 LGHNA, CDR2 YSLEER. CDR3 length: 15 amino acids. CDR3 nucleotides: TGCGCCAGCAGCGACGGGACAGCTACTAATTCACCCCTCCACTTT. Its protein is CASSDGTATNSPLHF.

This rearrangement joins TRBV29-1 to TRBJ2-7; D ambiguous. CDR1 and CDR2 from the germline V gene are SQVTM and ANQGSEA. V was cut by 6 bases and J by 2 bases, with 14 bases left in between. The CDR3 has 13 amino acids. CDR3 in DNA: TGCAGCGTGGCTCCGTCAGGCGCCTACGAGCAGTACTTC. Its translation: CSVAPSGAYEQYF.